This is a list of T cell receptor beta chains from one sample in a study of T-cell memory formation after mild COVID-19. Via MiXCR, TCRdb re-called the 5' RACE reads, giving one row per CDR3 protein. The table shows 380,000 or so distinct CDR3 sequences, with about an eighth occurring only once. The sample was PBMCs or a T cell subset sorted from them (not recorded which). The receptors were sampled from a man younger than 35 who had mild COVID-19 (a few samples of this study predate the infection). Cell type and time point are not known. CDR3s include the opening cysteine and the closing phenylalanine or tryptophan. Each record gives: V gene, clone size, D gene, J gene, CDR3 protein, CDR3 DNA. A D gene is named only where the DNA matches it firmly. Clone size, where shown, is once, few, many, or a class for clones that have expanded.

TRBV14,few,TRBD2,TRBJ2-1,CASSQQRGLNEQFF,TGTGCCAGCAGCCAACAGCGGGGGCTCAATGAGCAGTTCTTC
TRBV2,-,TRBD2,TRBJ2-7,CASTFSGGYEQYF,TGTGCCAGCACGTTTAGCGGGGGCTACGAGCAGTACTTC
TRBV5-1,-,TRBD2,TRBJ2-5,CASSLRGAGGETQYF,TGCGCCAGCAGCTTGAGGGGCGCGGGGGGAGAGACCCAGTACTTC
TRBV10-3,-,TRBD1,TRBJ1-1,CAISGGQGRTEAFF,TGTGCCATCAGTGGGGGACAGGGGCGGACTGAAGCTTTCTTT
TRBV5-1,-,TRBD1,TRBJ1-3,CASSLGQGPGNTIYF,TGCGCCAGCAGCTTGGGACAGGGCCCTGGAAACACCATATATTTT
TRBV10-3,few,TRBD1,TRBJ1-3,CAISEEGAVLTGRNTIYF,TGTGCCATCAGTGAAGAGGGGGCAGTTCTAACGGGGCGAAACACCATATATTTT
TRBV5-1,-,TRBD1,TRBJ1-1,CASSAQGTNTEAFF,TGCGCCAGCAGCGCACAGGGGACGAACACTGAAGCTTTCTTT
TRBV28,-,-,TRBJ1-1,CASSLSSGPNTEAFF,TGTGCCAGCAGTTTATCCTCAGGGCCCAACACTGAAGCTTTCTTT
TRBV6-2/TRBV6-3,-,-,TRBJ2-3,CASSYLGRGTDTQYF,TGTGCCAGCAGTTACTTGGGACGAGGGACAGATACGCAGTATTTT
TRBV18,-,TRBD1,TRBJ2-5,CASSPLNIGTAEETQYF,TGTGCCAGCTCACCCCTTAATATCGGGACAGCCGAAGAGACCCAGTACTTC
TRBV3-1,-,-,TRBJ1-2,CASSQPGTRPGYTF,TGTGCCAGCAGCCAACCCGGGACCCGGCCTGGCTACACCTTC
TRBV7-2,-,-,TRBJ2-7,CASSLPLVERQYF,TGTGCCAGCAGCTTACCCCTAGTAGAGAGGCAGTACTTC
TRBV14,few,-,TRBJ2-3,CASSPEAVGTDTQYF,TGTGCCAGCAGCCCAGAGGCTGTGGGCACAGATACGCAGTATTTT
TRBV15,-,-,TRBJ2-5,CATRRRRGEETQYF,TGTGCCACCCGACGGAGGAGGGGGGAAGAGACCCAGTACTTC
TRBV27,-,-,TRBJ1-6,CASSHGFIGSGSNSPLHF,TGTGCCAGCAGCCATGGCTTCATTGGTTCAGGTAGCAATTCACCCCTCCACTTT
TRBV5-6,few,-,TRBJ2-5,CASSYRGVETQYF,TGTGCCAGCAGCTATAGAGGTGTTGAGACCCAGTACTTC
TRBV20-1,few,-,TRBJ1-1,CSARDPGADTEAFF,TGCAGTGCTAGAGATCCGGGGGCGGACACTGAAGCTTTCTTT
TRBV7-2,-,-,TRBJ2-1,CASSPIRGVGIMGDEQFF,TGTGCCAGCAGCCCTATCCGGGGTGTCGGAATAATGGGGGATGAGCAGTTCTTC
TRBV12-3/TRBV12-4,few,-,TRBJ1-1,CASSPTMRTEAFF,TGTGCCAGCAGCCCGACCATGCGCACTGAAGCTTTCTTT
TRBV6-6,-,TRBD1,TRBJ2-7,CASSLPGQGDEQYF,TGTGCCAGCAGCCTACCGGGACAGGGCGACGAGCAGTACTTC
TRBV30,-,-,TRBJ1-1,CAWSVRSGTEAFF,TGTGCCTGGAGTGTACGGTCCGGCACTGAAGCTTTCTTT
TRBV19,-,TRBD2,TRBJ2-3,CASKDIGGIDTQYF,TGTGCCAGTAAAGATATCGGGGGGATCGATACGCAGTATTTT
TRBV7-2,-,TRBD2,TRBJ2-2,CASSSGPGTRFRTGELFF,TGTGCCAGCAGCTCGGGTCCCGGGACTAGATTTCGTACCGGGGAGCTGTTTTTT
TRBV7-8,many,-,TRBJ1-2,CASSPRRGANYGYTF,TGTGCCAGCAGCCCTCGGAGGGGAGCTAACTATGGCTACACCTTC
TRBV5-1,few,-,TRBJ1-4,CASSPDVGRHEKLFF,TGCGCCAGCAGCCCGGATGTCGGACGACATGAAAAACTGTTTTTT
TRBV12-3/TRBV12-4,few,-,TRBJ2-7,CASSPRQVLTEQYF,TGTGCCAGCAGTCCTAGACAGGTCCTCACAGAGCAGTACTTC
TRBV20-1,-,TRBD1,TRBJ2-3,CSAGTGTGGIGTDTQYF,TGCAGTGCTGGCACAGGGACAGGGGGCATTGGTACAGATACGCAGTATTTT
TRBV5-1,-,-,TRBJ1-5,CASSLGAGNQPQHF,TGCGCCAGCAGCTTAGGGGCAGGCAATCAGCCCCAGCATTTT
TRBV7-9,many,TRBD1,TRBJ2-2,CASSSGQANTGELFF,TGTGCCAGCAGCTCCGGACAGGCGAACACCGGGGAGCTGTTTTTT
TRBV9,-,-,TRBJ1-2,CASRGVDYGYTF,TGTGCCAGCAGGGGGGTTGACTATGGCTACACCTTC
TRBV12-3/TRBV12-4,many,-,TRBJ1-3,CASRRDGNSGNTIYF,TGTGCCAGCAGGCGCGACGGGAACTCTGGAAACACCATATATTTT
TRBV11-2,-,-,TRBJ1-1,CASSLDQVYTEAFF,TGTGCCAGCAGCTTAGATCAAGTCTACACTGAAGCTTTCTTT
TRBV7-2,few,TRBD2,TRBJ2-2,CASSLGGAGGAGELFF,TGTGCCAGCAGCTTGGGCGGAGCGGGGGGGGCCGGGGAGCTGTTTTTT
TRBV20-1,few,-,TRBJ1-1,CSAREPNTEAFF,TGCAGTGCTAGAGAGCCGAACACTGAAGCTTTCTTT
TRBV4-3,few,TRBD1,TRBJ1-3,CASSQEVTTGRGNTIYF,TGCGCCAGCAGCCAAGAAGTTACGACAGGGAGAGGAAACACCATATATTTT
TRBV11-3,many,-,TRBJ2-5,CASSLDRGETQYF,TGTGCCAGCAGCTTAGACCGGGGAGAGACCCAGTACTTC
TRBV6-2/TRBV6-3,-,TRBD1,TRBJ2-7,CASKDRGVYEQYF,TGTGCCAGCAAAGACAGGGGGGTCTACGAGCAGTACTTC
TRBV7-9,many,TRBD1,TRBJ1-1,CASSNRGGNTEAFF,TGTGCCAGCAGCAACAGGGGAGGGAACACTGAAGCTTTCTTT
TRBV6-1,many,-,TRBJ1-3,CASSEEEGVNTIYF,TGTGCCAGCAGTGAAGAGGAGGGGGTAAACACCATATATTTT
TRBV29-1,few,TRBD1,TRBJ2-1,CSVEGRDRGYNEQFF,TGCAGCGTTGAGGGCCGGGACAGGGGTTACAATGAGCAGTTCTTC
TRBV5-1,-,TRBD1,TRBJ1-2,CASSLQGWGYGYTF,TGCGCCAGCAGCTTACAGGGGTGGGGCTATGGCTACACCTTC
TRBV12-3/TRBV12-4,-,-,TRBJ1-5,CASSLTLNSNQPQHF,TGTGCCAGCAGTTTAACATTGAATAGCAATCAGCCCCAGCATTTT
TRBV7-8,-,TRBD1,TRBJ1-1,CASSLEGWTGGTEAFF,TGTGCCAGCAGCTTAGAGGGCTGGACAGGGGGAACTGAAGCTTTCTTT
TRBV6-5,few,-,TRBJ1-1,CASSPRLENTEAFF,TGTGCCAGCAGCCCCCGTTTGGAGAACACTGAAGCTTTCTTT
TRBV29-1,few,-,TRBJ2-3,CSVEEGPGDSTDTQYF,TGCAGCGTTGAAGAAGGGCCAGGAGACTCCACAGATACGCAGTATTTT